This passage covers 12 T cell receptor beta chains from one sample sequenced in a study of blood T cell repertoires in COVID-19. Sequenced by immunoSEQ multiplex PCR; TCRdb stores in-frame clones only, minus some. The table shows some 100,000 clones, with more than 75% occurring only once. Sequencing was done on a sample of peripheral blood. The origin of the receptors is a woman older than 75 with active COVID-19.

This chain joins TRBV15 and TRBJ2-7; TRBD1 matches at 10 bases. CDR1 and CDR2 from the germline V gene are LNHNV and YYDKDF (reference sequence). The CDR3 is 14 amino acids. V lost 6 bases, J lost 5 bases, and 7 bases stayed unmatched. The CDR3 DNA follows: TGTGCCACCAGGCTGTGGGACAGGGGTCACGAGCAGTACTTC. Amino acids: CATRLWDRGHEQYF.

This chain links TRBV7-2 with TRBJ1-5; D call uncertain. Germline CDR1 SGHTA, CDR2 FQGNSA. V dropped 10 bases and J dropped 1 base, with 14 bases sitting between them. The length of the CDR3 is 14 residues. Here the CDR3 DNA reads TGTGCCACCTCGGACTTCCAGAGCAATCAGCCCCAGCATTTT. It specifies CATSDFQSNQPQHF.

This chain links TRBV5-5 with TRBJ2-5; 8 bases line up with TRBD1. CDR3 length: 14 amino acids. Trimming cost V 4 bases and J 5 bases; bases outside gene matches: 7. The germline CDR1 and CDR2 sequences are SGHKS and YYEKEE (reference sequence). For the CDR3, the DNA is TGTGCCAGCAGCCGACAGGGGCTTTTGGAGACCCAGTACTTC. It translates to CASSRQGLLETQYF.

The chain joins TRBV2 to TRBJ1-4; perhaps TRBD1 as D (5 bases). The CDR3 covers 14 residues. CDR1 is SNHLY and CDR2 is FYNNEI in the germline V gene. V was pared by 3 bases and J by 6 bases, with 11 bases between. The CDR3 region has the DNA TGTGCCAGCAGTGAGGAAGCAGGGTATGAAAAACTGTTTTTT. It encodes CASSEEAGYEKLFF. The whole variable domain, filled in from reference TRBV2 and TRBJ1-4, reads EPEVTQTPSHQVTQMGQEVILRCVPISNHLYFYWYRQILGQKVEFLVSFYNNEISEKSEIFDDQFSVERPDGSNFTLKIRSTKLEDSAMYFCASSEEAGYEKLFFGSGTQLSVL.

The rearrangement joins TRBV19 to TRBJ1-2, with a possible D match to TRBD1 (5 bases). The V gene lost 6 bases and the J gene lost 1 base, with 9 bases spanning the gap. Per germline, CDR1 LNHDA and CDR2 SQIVND (reference sequence). The CDR3 extends over 13 amino acids. The CDR3 sequence is CASSQTDNYGYTF. The CDR3 DNA is TGTGCCAGTAGCCAGACAGATAACTATGGCTACACCTTC.

This chain links TRBV5-4 with TRBJ2-1, with TRBD2 matching 16 bases. J lost 8 bases, V lost 4 bases, and 6 bases had no gene match. There are 16 residues in the CDR3. In germline, CDR1 is SGHNT, CDR2 YYREEE (reference sequence). The chain's CDR3 is CASSPGTSGRVDEQFF. The CDR3 nucleotides read TGTGCCAGCAGCCCCGGGACTAGCGGGAGGGTTGATGAGCAGTTCTTC.

This rearrangement joins TRBV11-2 to TRBJ1-1; D call uncertain. This CDR3 is built from 14 residues. V lost 5 bases and J lost 0, with 10 bases in between. The germline V gene has CDR1 SGHAT and CDR2 FQNNGV. For the CDR3, the DNA is TGTGCCAGCAGCCGTGGACTGATGAACACTGAAGCTTTCTTT. Protein sequence: CASSRGLMNTEAFF.

This clone was detected only once. This sequence joins TRBV6-2 or TRBV6-3 and TRBJ2-7, with D hard to call. The CDR3 contains 13 residues. V lost 1 base and J lost 7, with 11 bases in between. Germline V gene lookup returns CDR1 MNHEY and CDR2 SVGEGT. CDR3 region: CASSYWQQREQYF. The CDR3 DNA is TGTGCCAGCAGTTACTGGCAACAGAGAGAGCAGTACTTC.

The CDR3 region has the DNA TGCGCCAGCAGCCAAGAAGGGACAGCTTCCTACAATGAGCAGTTCTTC. It is translated as CASSQEGTASYNEQFF. This sequence joins TRBV4-1 and TRBJ2-1; 7 bases are shared with TRBD1. The CDR3 totals 16 residues. V lost 0 bases to trimming and J lost 1 base; unmatched junction nucleotides: 3. Per the germline V gene, CDR1 is MGHRA and CDR2 is YSYEKL.

The chain recombines TRBV7-2 with TRBJ2-2; 8 nucleotides line up with TRBD1. Germline lookup yields CDR1 SGHTA and CDR2 FQGNSA. V lost 5 bases and J lost 4; bases outside the gene matches: 6. The CDR3 consists of 15 residues. The CDR3 region has the DNA TGTGCCAGCAGCGGACAGGGTTCTGGCACCGGGGAGCTGTTTTTT. It codes for CASSGQGSGTGELFF.

The chain uses TRBV18 and TRBJ2-7, with TRBD1 identical over 11 bases. Per germline, CDR1 KGHSH and CDR2 LQKENI. The CDR3 runs to 16 residues. With 3 bases clipped from V and 7 bases from J, the junction kept 11 bases outside the gene matches. The CDR3 nucleotides read TGTGCCAGCTCACCCTTTAGGACCGGGACAGGGGGGGAGCAGTACTTC. It yields the protein CASSPFRTGTGGEQYF.

This clone has only a few counts. The chain couples TRBV28 to TRBJ2-7, with D tentatively TRBD1 (5 bases). V was pared by 6 bases and J by 7 bases, with 13 bases between. The CDR3 length is 12 residues. CDR1 MDHEN and CDR2 SYDVKM come from the germline V gene. The chain's CDR3 is CASSQQAREQYF. The CDR3 DNA sequence: TGTGCCAGCAGCCAACAGGCCCGTGAGCAGTACTTC.